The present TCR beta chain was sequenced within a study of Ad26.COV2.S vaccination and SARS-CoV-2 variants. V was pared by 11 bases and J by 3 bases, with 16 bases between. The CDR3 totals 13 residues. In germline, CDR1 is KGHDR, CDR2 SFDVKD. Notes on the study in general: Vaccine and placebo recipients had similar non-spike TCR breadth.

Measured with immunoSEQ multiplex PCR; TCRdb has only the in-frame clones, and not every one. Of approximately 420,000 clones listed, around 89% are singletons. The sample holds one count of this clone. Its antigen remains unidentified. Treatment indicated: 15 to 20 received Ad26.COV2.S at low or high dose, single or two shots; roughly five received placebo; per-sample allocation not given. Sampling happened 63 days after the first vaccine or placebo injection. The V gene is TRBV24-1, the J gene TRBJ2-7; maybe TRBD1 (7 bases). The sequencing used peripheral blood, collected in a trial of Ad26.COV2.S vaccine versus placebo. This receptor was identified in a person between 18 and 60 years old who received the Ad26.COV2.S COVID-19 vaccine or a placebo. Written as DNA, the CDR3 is TGTGCCAGCCCAGGGGGGCCTCTCTACGAGCAGTACTTC. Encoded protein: CASPGGPLYEQYF.